Detailed here is one TCR beta chain. The record originates from a study of blood T cell repertoires in COVID-19. The V and J ends lost 5 bases and 3 bases respectively, with 18 bases between them. The CDR3 is 16 residues long. Germline V gene data show CDR1 as MNHEY and CDR2 as SMNVEV (reference sequence). Researchers sorted participants into cohorts using their self-reported clinical history. Produced via immunoSEQ multiplex PCR; TCRdb's table is partial and in-frame only. The table includes fewer than 450,000 clones, approximately 90% detected once. The chain has TRBV27 and TRBJ2-3; weak D call: TRBD2 (5 bases). This sequence was found in a woman younger than 35 who had recovered from COVID-19. Sequenced material: PBMCs or T cells enriched from blood (not recorded which). Here the CDR3 reads CASSPMIASPTDTQYF. CDR3 bases: TGTGCCAGCAGTCCGATGATAGCGAGTCCGACAGATACGCAGTATTTT.